The next 3 T cell receptor beta chains were all read from a single sample in a study of lymphopenia after photon versus proton radiotherapy. Libraries were prepared by immunoSEQ multiplex PCR; TCRdb keeps only in-frame clonotypes and omits some of them. The sample lists 150,000 or so clones, more than 85% seen once, with less than 6% in the top ten. This material consisted of peripheral blood, taken from a patient treated with photon-based radiotherapy. The source is a man aged 50 or older with gastric cancer.

The chain carries TRBV27 and TRBJ1-5; no clear D. The CDR3 has 11 residues. The V end lost 9 bases, the J end lost 2 bases, and 5 bases lay between the germline ends. CDR1 MNHEY and CDR2 SMNVEV come from the germline V gene (reference sequence). The CDR3 nucleotides are TGTGCCAGTTCACGCAATCAGCCCCAGCATTTT. Translated, it gives CASSRNQPQHF.

The chain uses TRBV19 and TRBJ1-2; possible D gene TRBD1, 5 bases. The V and J ends lost 4 bases and 6 bases respectively, with 6 bases between them. Germline values: CDR1 LNHDA, CDR2 SQIVND (reference sequence). The CDR3 has 11 amino acids. CDR3 residues: CASSTGDGYTF. The CDR3 bases are TGTGCCAGTAGTACGGGGGATGGCTACACCTTC.

The chain is built from TRBV27 and TRBJ2-1; 11 bases align to TRBD2. The V and J ends lost 7 bases and 3 bases, in that order; junction bases with no gene match: 5. The CDR3 spans 15 residues. Germline V gives CDR1 MNHEY, CDR2 SMNVEV (reference sequence). Here the CDR3 DNA reads TGTGCCAGCACCGGAGGACTAGCGGGCTACAATGAGCAGTTCTTC. Protein: CASTGGLAGYNEQFF.